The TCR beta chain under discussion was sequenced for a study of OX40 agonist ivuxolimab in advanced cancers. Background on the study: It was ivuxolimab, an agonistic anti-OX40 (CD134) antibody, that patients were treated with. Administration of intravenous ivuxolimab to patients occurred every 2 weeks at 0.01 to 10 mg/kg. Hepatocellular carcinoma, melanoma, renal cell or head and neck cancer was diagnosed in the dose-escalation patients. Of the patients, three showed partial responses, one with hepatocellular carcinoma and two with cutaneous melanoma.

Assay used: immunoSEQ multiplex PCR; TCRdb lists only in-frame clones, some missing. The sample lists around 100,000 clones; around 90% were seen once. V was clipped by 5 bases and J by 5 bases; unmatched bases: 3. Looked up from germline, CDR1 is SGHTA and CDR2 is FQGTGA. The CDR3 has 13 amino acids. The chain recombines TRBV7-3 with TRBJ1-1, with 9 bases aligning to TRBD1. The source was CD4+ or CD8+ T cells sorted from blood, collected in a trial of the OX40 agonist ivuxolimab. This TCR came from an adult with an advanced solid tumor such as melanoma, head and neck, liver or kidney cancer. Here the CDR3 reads CASSIGTGTEAFF. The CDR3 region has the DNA TGTGCCAGCAGCATTGGGACAGGGACTGAAGCTTTCTTT.